The present T cell receptor beta chain was sequenced within a study of blood T cell repertoires in COVID-19. Across the study: From the United States, Italy and Spain came samples of acute and convalescent COVID-19. T cells, B-cell-depleted T cells, or PBMCs supplied cDNA or gDNA.

Per the original methods: Amplified reference gene primers provided the basis for estimating nucleated cell counts. Only in-frame clones appear in the TCRdb table, and some are missing; sequencing was by immunoSEQ multiplex PCR. V and J calls and clone size are copied from that table; D and trimming were computed from the DNA. The data show approximately 130,000 clones, about 84% seen once. V was pared by 3 bases and J by 8 bases, with 14 bases between. Germline lookup yields CDR1 LNHDA and CDR2 SQIVND (reference sequence). This CDR3 has 14 residues. The J gene is TRBJ1-5, the V gene TRBV19; TRBD1 is a possible D gene (5 bases). The receptor was isolated from a man between 60 and 70 years old with acute or convalescent COVID-19. The sample was peripheral blood. CDR3 in DNA: TGTGCCAGTAGTATGCCTACAACAGGAGAGCCCCAGCATTTT. It is translated as CASSMPTTGEPQHF.